The next 22 T cell receptor beta chains were all read from a single sample in a study of Graves' ophthalmopathy and Graves' hyperthyroidism. Amplifying from RNA transcripts, the study obtained TCR beta CDR3 regions. First-round RT-PCR with HTBI primers preceded a second-round multiplex PCR. TCRdb independently ran MiXCR on the multiplex PCR reads; one entry per CDR3 protein. The sample carries approximately 380,000 distinct CDR3 sequences, around a fifth recorded once. The specimen sequenced was peripheral blood. The receptors shown here come from a young woman with stable Graves' hyperthyroidism.

By sample share, this clonotype is medium-sized (0.01 to 0.1%). This chain uses TRBV2 with TRBJ2-7, with D unclear. The CDR3 sequence is 12 residues long. CDR1 is SNHLY, CDR2 FYNNEI, per germline. V was cut by 4 bases and J by 2 bases, with 6 bases left in between. As DNA, the CDR3 is TGTGCCAGCAGTGTGGCAACCTACGAGCAGTACTTC. Its protein is CASSVATYEQYF.

The rearrangement links TRBV7-2 to TRBJ2-7, with D perhaps TRBD1 (6 bases). V lost 3 bases, J lost 1 base, and 13 bases lay in between. The CDR3 is 15 amino acids. Germline CDR1 is SGHTA and CDR2 is FQGNSA. CDR3 sequence: CASSLTSDRSYEQYF. CDR3 bases: TGTGCCAGCAGCTTGACCTCGGACAGATCCTACGAGCAGTACTTC.

Ten or more counts support this clonotype. The rearrangement links TRBV6-4 to TRBJ2-7, with 12 nucleotides matching TRBD2. The CDR3 is made up of 17 amino acids. With V trimmed by 5 bases and J by 5 bases, 13 bases remained unmatched. Per the germline V gene, CDR1 is MRHNA and CDR2 is SNTAGT. The CDR3: CASSQLPRTSGNNEQYF. The CDR3 coding sequence is TGTGCCAGCAGTCAGCTACCTCGGACTAGCGGGAACAACGAGCAGTACTTC.

This clonotype was seen ten or more times. The rearrangement links TRBV19 to TRBJ1-5, with D maybe TRBD1 (5 bases). This CDR3 region has 14 residues. CDR1 is LNHDA and CDR2 is SQIVND in the germline V gene (reference sequence). Trimming removed 7 bases from V and 3 bases from J, with 13 bases in between. CDR3 in DNA: TGTGCCAGTATGGAGTGGGGGGACAATCAGCCCCAGCATTTT. Residues: CASMEWGDNQPQHF. The full variable domain, with the rest looked up from reference TRBV19 and TRBJ1-5, is DGGITQSPKYLFRKEGQNVTLSCEQNLNHDAMYWYRQDPGQGLRLIYYSQIVNDFQKGDIAEGYSVSREKKESFPLTVTSAQKNPTAFYLCASMEWGDNQPQHFGDGTRLSIL.

This clonotype has ten or more counts. J is TRBJ2-3 and V is TRBV6-2 or TRBV6-3, with D possibly matching TRBD1 (6 bases). The V end was cut by 7 bases, the J end by 2 bases, with 19 bases between. This CDR3 has 16 residues. Germline V gene sequence: CDR1 MNHEY, CDR2 SVGEGT. As DNA, the CDR3 is TGTGCCAGCACCTCCCTCCGGGACACCCTCACAGATACGCAGTATTTT. Translation gives CASTSLRDTLTDTQYF.

This clonotype occurred many times. The chain links TRBV7-2 to TRBJ1-2; 7 bases are a match to TRBD1. Trimming cost V 1 base and J 8 bases; bases outside gene matches: 7. Germline CDR1 SGHTA, CDR2 FQGNSA. The CDR3 extends over 14 amino acids. The CDR3 protein is CASSLVGQLIGYTF. CDR3 DNA: TGTGCCAGCAGCTTAGTGGGACAGCTAATCGGCTACACCTTC. The full variable domain, rest sourced from reference TRBV7-2 and TRBJ1-2, is GAGVSQSPSNKVTEKGKDVELRCDPISGHTALYWYRQSLGQGLEFLIYFQGNSAPDKSGLPSDRFSAERTGGSVSTLTIQRTQQEDSAVYLCASSLVGQLIGYTFGSGTRLTVV.

There are many counts of this clonotype. This chain links TRBV20-1 with TRBJ2-7; TRBD2 matches 7 bases. Germline CDR1 DFQATT, CDR2 SNEGSKA (reference sequence). The CDR3 covers 12 residues. DNA of the CDR3: TGCAGCGGGGGGAGCCAATTTAGCGAGCAGTACTTC. It is translated as CSGGSQFSEQYF.

This clonotype was seen repeatedly, ten times or more. The chain uses TRBV2 and TRBJ1-3; TRBD1 aligns across 9 bases. Trimming removed 4 bases from V and 4 bases from J; junction bases left unmatched: 5. CDR3 length: 15 residues. CDR1 and CDR2 from the germline V gene are SNHLY and FYNNEI. The CDR3 loop is CASSGGTGTGNTIYF. Written as DNA, the CDR3 is TGTGCCAGCAGTGGCGGGACAGGGACGGGAAACACCATATATTTT.

This clonotype showed up many times. Here the CDR3 reads CASSIYRAASTEAFF. CDR3 in DNA: TGTGCCAGCAGCATCTACAGGGCAGCGAGCACTGAAGCTTTCTTT. This chain connects TRBV13 to TRBJ1-1; perhaps TRBD1 as D (6 bases). Germline V gene lookup returns CDR1 PRHDT and CDR2 FYEKMQ (reference sequence). The CDR3 is 15 residues long. V lost 5 bases to trimming and J lost 4 bases, with 17 bases between them.

This clonotype was detected ten times or more. As the CDR3 is not closed by the conserved phenylalanine or tryptophan, this likely results from a read error. This chain connects TRBV11-1 to TRBJ2-5; 7 bases fit TRBD1. CDR1 and CDR2 (germline): SGHAT, FQDESV (reference sequence). V gave up 4 bases and J gave up 5 bases; unmatched junction bases: 4. The CDR3 length is 13 residues. The CDR3, as DNA: TGTGCCAGCAGCTCGACAGGGTTGGAGACCCAGTACCTC. Amino acids: CASSSTGLETQYL.

This clonotype has a single count. J is TRBJ1-3 and V is TRBV30; perhaps TRBD1 as D (5 bases). This CDR3 spans 17 amino acids. Trimming left V 0 bases short and J 1 base short, with 16 bases between. Germline loops: CDR1 GTSNPN, CDR2 SVGIG (reference sequence). CDR3 amino acids: CAWSVKGVQGSGNTIYF. The CDR3 DNA follows: TGTGCCTGGAGTGTAAAGGGTGTCCAGGGATCTGGAAACACCATATATTTT.

This clonotype was counted ten times or more. V is TRBV6-1 and J is TRBJ1-2, with D possibly matching TRBD1 (5 bases). The CDR3 consists of 14 residues. CDR1 and CDR2 from the germline V gene are MNHNS and SASEGT. V lost 1 base and J 6 bases, leaving 12 bases between the germline ends. CDR3 coding DNA: TGTGCCAGCAGTGAAGATTGGCAGGGTAATGGCTACACCTTC. This encodes CASSEDWQGNGYTF.

This clonotype was seen at least ten times. The chain has TRBV28 and TRBJ1-5; 8 bases are a match to TRBD1. With 5 bases clipped from V and 4 bases from J, the junction kept 7 bases outside the gene matches. The CDR3 is 15 amino acids. Germline lookup yields CDR1 MDHEN and CDR2 SYDVKM. CDR3: CASSETGDRNQPQHF. The CDR3 DNA reads TGTGCCAGCAGTGAGACAGGGGACCGAAATCAGCCCCAGCATTTT.

This clonotype was counted ten times or more. V usage is TRBV28 and J usage is TRBJ1-2; D is uncertain. The CDR3 runs to 13 residues. Trimming removed 6 bases from V and 9 bases from J, with 17 bases in between. CDR1 MDHEN and CDR2 SYDVKM come from the germline V gene. DNA of the CDR3: TGTGCCAGCAGCCCCGGGAACCTCCTAAGCTACACCTTC. Its translation is CASSPGNLLSYTF.

This clonotype was detected only once. This could be a read error, since a much larger clone is one nucleotide away. The CDR3 sequence is CASGGTYGYTF. DNA of the CDR3: TGTGCCAGCGGGGGGACCTATGGCTACACCTTC. The rearrangement links TRBV6-2 or TRBV6-3 to TRBJ1-2; the D gene is possibly TRBD1 (5 bases). Trimming took 8 bases from V and 4 from J, leaving 8 bases between them. CDR1 and CDR2 from the germline V gene are MNHEY and SVGEGT. This CDR3 spans 11 amino acids.

This clonotype was picked up many times. The chain carries TRBV7-9 and TRBJ2-5; 9 bases are shared with TRBD1. CDR3 size: 16 residues. Germline V gives CDR1 SEHNR, CDR2 FQNEAQ (reference sequence). With V trimmed by 10 bases and J by 5 bases, 17 bases remained unmatched. The DNA of the CDR3 is TGTGCCACCAGAAGGGACAGGGATCCAAAGTGGGAGACCCAGTACTTC. It is translated as CATRRDRDPKWETQYF.

This clonotype was counted only a few times. The gene calls are TRBV20-1 and TRBJ2-7; D ambiguous. The CDR3 spans 12 residues. The germline gives CDR1 DFQATT, CDR2 SNEGSKA (reference sequence). V lost 3 bases and J lost 3, with 9 bases in between. CDR3 coding DNA: TGCAGTGCTAGTCCGACCATCTACGAGCAGTACTTC. Its translation: CSASPTIYEQYF.

This clonotype was picked up many times. The chain employs TRBV28 and TRBJ2-2, with a possible D match to TRBD1 (7 bases). Trimming shortened V by 6 bases and J by 3 bases, and 17 bases separated the two germline ends. Germline lookup yields CDR1 MDHEN and CDR2 SYDVKM. The CDR3 loop spans 16 amino acids. Here the CDR3 DNA reads TGTGCCAGCAGCAAACCGCGGGACAGCTACACCGGGGAGCTGTTTTTT. Its translation: CASSKPRDSYTGELFF.

The chain has TRBV29-1 and TRBJ1-2; a weak D match, TRBD1 (5 bases). With 4 bases removed from V and 8 bases from J, the gap between germline ends came to 14 bases. Germline CDR1 SQVTM, CDR2 ANQGSEA. CDR3 size: 12 residues. The CDR3 protein is CSVGDWDGGYTF. CDR3 nucleotide sequence: TGCAGCGTTGGGGACTGGGACGGGGGCTACACCTTC.

This clonotype has just a few counts. The chain uses TRBV6-1 and TRBJ2-2; 8 nucleotides match TRBD2. CDR1 is MNHNS, CDR2 SASEGT, per germline. Trimming at V came to 1 base and at J to 7 bases, leaving 8 bases not matched to a gene. This CDR3 is 16 amino acids long. The CDR3 DNA reads TGTGCCAGCAGTGAAGAGGCGGGAGGATCGGGCGGGGAGCTGTTTTTT. Protein: CASSEEAGGSGGELFF.

This clonotype was observed many times. The CDR3 here is CASSSLLAGQETQYF. In nucleotides, the CDR3 is TGTGCCAGCAGTTCTCTCCTAGCGGGCCAAGAGACCCAGTACTTC. This sequence joins TRBV28 and TRBJ2-5; 8 bases match TRBD2. Germline values: CDR1 MDHEN, CDR2 SYDVKM. V lost 4 bases to trimming and J lost 1 base; unmatched junction nucleotides: 5. The CDR3 runs 15 residues. Combining the CDR3 with reference TRBV28 and TRBJ2-5 gives the whole variable domain DVKVTQSSRYLVKRTGEKVFLECVQDMDHENMFWYRQDPGLGLRLIYFSYDVKMKEKGDIPEGYSVSREKKERFSLILESASTNQTSMYLCASSSLLAGQETQYFGPGTRLLVL.

This clonotype was found many times. One end of the junction does not line up with germline, which may come from a read error. V usage is TRBV7-7 and J usage is TRBJ2-2; possible D gene TRBD2, 6 bases. The CDR3 totals 14 residues. The germline V gene encodes CDR1 SSHAT and CDR2 FNYEAQ (reference sequence). The CDR3 bases are TGTGCTAGCAGCGAGGGACTTCACACCGGGGAGCTGTTTTTT. It codes for CASSEGLHTGELFF.